Listed below are T cell receptor beta chains from one sample, sequenced in a study of tumour-infiltrating T cells in Burkitt lymphoma. Repertoires were generated with immunoSEQ multiplex PCR, while TCRdb's copy carries only in-frame clones and drops some. The table records roughly 5,400 clones, over 9% of them present only once. The sample comprised tumor tissue. These receptors all come from a human donor with diffuse large B-cell lymphoma. Both conserved end residues are part of each CDR3. The D gene is left open where the match is weak. Size tells how often a clone was seen (once, few, many) or the class of an expanded clone, and some rows leave it out.

d_gene | abundance | j_gene | v_gene | len | CDR3nt | CDR3aa
NA | NA | TRBJ1-1 | TRBV9 | 14 | TGTGCCAGCGGCCCAGGACAGACGAACACTGAAGCTTTCTTT | CASGPGQTNTEAFF
NA | medium-sized | TRBJ1-1 | TRBV6-5 | 15 | TGTGCCAGCAGTTACTCCTGGGCAGGGCTCACTGAAGCTTTCTTT | CASSYSWAGLTEAFF
NA | few | TRBJ1-1 | TRBV28 | 12 | TGTGCCAGCAGTTTATGGGCAGCTGAAGCTTTCTTT | CASSLWAAEAFF
TRBD2 | NA | TRBJ2-5 | TRBV18 | 17 | TGTGCCAGCTCACCACTAACTAGCGTATCCACCCAAGAGACCCAGTACTTC | CASSPLTSVSTQETQYF
TRBD2 | few | TRBJ2-1 | TRBV27 | 15 | TGTGCCAGCAGTTTATGGGGGGGTTACCTTATGGGGCAGTTCTTC | CASSLWGGYLMGQFF
NA | NA | TRBJ2-2 | TRBV6-4 | 14 | TGTGCCAGCAGCATAAGGCGGAACACCGGGGAGCTGTTTTTT | CASSIRRNTGELFF
NA | NA | TRBJ1-1 | TRBV5-1 | 15 | TGCGCCAGCAGCCCGACGGTGGGAGAGGACACTGAAGCTTTCTTT | CASSPTVGEDTEAFF
NA | few | TRBJ2-7 | TRBV27 | 14 | TGTGCCAGCAGTTACAGGAGTGAATCCTACGAGCAGTACTTC | CASSYRSESYEQYF
NA | medium-sized | TRBJ1-1 | TRBV7-8 | 15 | TGTGCCAGCAGCTTATTAACCCATACGAACACTGAAGCTTTCTTT | CASSLLTHTNTEAFF
NA | NA | TRBJ1-1 | TRBV29-1 | 13 | TGCAGCGTTGGCCAGGGAGTGGGCACTGAAGCTTTCTTT | CSVGQGVGTEAFF
TRBD1 | few | TRBJ1-3 | TRBV5-1 | 15 | TGCGCCAGCAGCCCCGGGACAGGGGCTGGAAACACCATATATTTT | CASSPGTGAGNTIYF
NA | few | TRBJ1-5 | TRBV10-2 | 14 | TGCGCCAGCAGCCGGGACAAGGAGTATCAGCCCCAGCATTTT | CASSRDKEYQPQHF
NA | NA | TRBJ2-3 | TRBV18 | 16 | TGTGCCAGCTCCCCCCGGGGGACCGGAGGTACAGATACGCAGTATTTT | CASSPRGTGGTDTQYF
TRBD1 | few | TRBJ2-1 | TRBV6-1 | 12 | TGTGCCACCGGACAGGGGTACAATGAGCAGTTCTTC | CATGQGYNEQFF
NA | NA | TRBJ1-1 | TRBV6-1 | 15 | TGTGCCAGCAGTGAATTCGACATTTTGAACACTGAAGCTTTCTTT | CASSEFDILNTEAFF
NA | NA | TRBJ2-3 | TRBV29-1 | 17 | TGCAGCGTTGATTTTAGGGCTTTACAGGTTTTGGGAGATACGCAGTATTTT | CSVDFRALQVLGDTQYF
NA | NA | TRBJ1-3 | TRBV28 | 14 | TGTGCCATCGCAGACGGGGGCTCTGGAAACACCATATATTTT | CAIADGGSGNTIYF
TRBD1 | few | TRBJ1-1 | TRBV18 | 16 | TGTGCCAGCTCACCACCTAATGACAGGGGGAACACTGAAGCTTTCTTT | CASSPPNDRGNTEAFF
TRBD2 | NA | TRBJ2-5 | TRBV5-1 | 15 | TGCGCCAGCAGCTCCGGGGACTATCAGCAAGAGACCCAGTACTTC | CASSSGDYQQETQYF
NA | NA | TRBJ1-5 | TRBV6-1 | 17 | TGTGCCAGCAGCGAATTTTATAGCGACGTTGTCAATCAGCCCCAGCATTTT | CASSEFYSDVVNQPQHF
NA | NA | TRBJ1-6 | TRBV5-6 | 15 | TGTGCCAGCAGCCCAACCTTACAGATTGATTCACCCCTCCACTTT | CASSPTLQIDSPLHF
NA | NA | TRBJ1-2 | TRBV5-8 | 15 | TGTGCCAGCAGCTTGGCAACAGGGTCGAACTATGGCTACACCTTC | CASSLATGSNYGYTF
NA | few | TRBJ1-1 | TRBV5-6 | 14 | TGTGCCAGCAGCTTTGAAGAGCTCGTGACTGAAGCTTTCTTT | CASSFEELVTEAFF
TRBD1 | NA | TRBJ1-2 | TRBV14 | 13 | TGTGCCAGCAGCCGCGACAGGGTTACGGGCTACACCTTC | CASSRDRVTGYTF
NA | few | TRBJ2-2 | TRBV7-7 | 16 | TGTGCCAGCAGCATAGAACGGGGACCGTTCGGCGGGGAGCTGTTTTTT | CASSIERGPFGGELFF
NA | few | TRBJ1-6 | TRBV2 | 11 | TGTGCCAGCAGTGAGGGTTCACCCCTCCACTTT | CASSEGSPLHF
NA | NA | TRBJ1-1 | TRBV28 | 16 | TGTGCCAGCAGTTCCCGATACAGGGCCCTCAACACTGAAGCTTTCTTT | CASSSRYRALNTEAFF
TRBD1 | NA | TRBJ2-3 | TRBV7-7 | 15 | TGTGCCAGCAGCTTAGGGACAGGGGAAACAGATACGCAGTATTTT | CASSLGTGETDTQYF
NA | NA | TRBJ2-1 | TRBV7-7 | 13 | TGTGCCAGCAGCCTTGGGACGGGGGCGGAGCAGTTCTTC | CASSLGTGAEQFF
NA | few | TRBJ2-7 | TRBV11-2 | 15 | TGTGCCAGCAGCTTACCCGGCAGGGGGGGCTACGAGCAGTACTTC | CASSLPGRGGYEQYF
TRBD1 | NA | TRBJ1-5 | TRBV29-1 | 15 | TGCAGCGTTGGCGGCACAGGGGATTTAAATCAGCCCCAGCATTTT | CSVGGTGDLNQPQHF
NA | few | TRBJ1-1 | TRBV30 | 13 | TGTGCCTGGAGTAGGGATGGGAGGTCTGAAGCTTTCTTT | CAWSRDGRSEAFF
TRBD2 | few | TRBJ2-3 | TRBV7-4 | 18 | TGTGCCAGCAGCTTTCCCCGTAGTAGCGGGGTTAGCACAGATACGCAGTATTTT | CASSFPRSSGVSTDTQYF
NA | NA | TRBJ1-4 | TRBV18 | 13 | TGTGCCAGCTCCTGGACAGTTAATGAAAAACTGTTTTTT | CASSWTVNEKLFF
NA | NA | TRBJ2-7 | TRBV5-6 | 13 | TGTGCCAGCAGCTTGGACCCATACTACGAGCAGTACTTC | CASSLDPYYEQYF
NA | NA | TRBJ1-1 | TRBV4-3 | 15 | TGCGCCAGCAGCCAAGTCGCAGGGATGATCACTGAAGCTTTCTTT | CASSQVAGMITEAFF
NA | large | TRBJ1-2 | TRBV6-5 | 14 | TGTGCCAGCAGTTACTCCTTCACAGCCGATGGCTACACCTTC | CASSYSFTADGYTF
NA | NA | TRBJ2-2 | TRBV7-9 | 15 | TGTGCCAGCAGCTCGGGGACAAGGAACACCGGGGAGCTGTTTTTT | CASSSGTRNTGELFF
NA | few | TRBJ2-3 | TRBV7-9 | 16 | TGTGCCAGCAGCCACCACGCGGGGTCTGCAACAGATACGCAGTATTTT | CASSHHAGSATDTQYF
NA | few | TRBJ1-6 | TRBV25-1 | 15 | TGTGCCAGCAGTGAATCGGAACAGCCAAATTCACCCCTCCACTTT | CASSESEQPNSPLHF
TRBD1 | NA | TRBJ1-6 | TRBV5-1 | 16 | TGCGCCAGCAGCGCTCCGGGACAGGGACATAATTCACCCCCCCACTTT | CASSAPGQGHNSPPHF
TRBD1 | NA | TRBJ2-2 | TRBV4-3 | 15 | TGCGCCAGCAGCCTTACCGGGACAGGCACCGGGGAGCTGTTTTTT | CASSLTGTGTGELFF
NA | few | TRBJ1-2 | TRBV4-2 | 16 | TGTGCCAGCAGCCAAGGTAGGGTGTTCGGGTCCTATGGCTACACCTTC | CASSQGRVFGSYGYTF
NA | NA | TRBJ1-1 | TRBV6-6 | 12 | TGTGCCAGCAGTTATAAGAACACTGAAGCTTTCTTT | CASSYKNTEAFF
NA | NA | TRBJ1-1 | TRBV6-5 | 11 | TGTGCCAGCGGGGGGAACACTGAAGCTTTCTTT | CASGGNTEAFF
NA | few | TRBJ2-3 | TRBV11-2 | 13 | TGTGCCAGCAGCTTTCGGGCCACAGATACGCAGTATTTT | CASSFRATDTQYF
NA | few | TRBJ1-2 | TRBV6-1 | 15 | TGTGCCAGCAGTGAAGCGCGGGGGACGGCTGTAGGCTACACCTTC | CASSEARGTAVGYTF
NA | few | TRBJ1-2 | TRBV10-3 | 15 | TGTGCCTCCGAGCCAGGGTCCCCCTCTAACTATGGCTACACCTTC | CASEPGSPSNYGYTF
NA | large | TRBJ2-1 | TRBV19 | 15 | TGTGCCAGTGCCGGACAGTCTAGCTCCTACAATGAGCAGTTCTTC | CASAGQSSSYNEQFF
NA | NA | TRBJ1-6 | TRBV5-6 | 15 | TGTGCCAGCAGCTTGAGGGTACAGCTTGATTCACCCCTCCACTTT | CASSLRVQLDSPLHF
TRBD1 | NA | TRBJ2-2 | TRBV6-1 | 14 | TGTGCCAGCAATAACAGGGGATCCACCGGGGAGCTGTTTTTT | CASNNRGSTGELFF
TRBD1 | NA | TRBJ1-6 | TRBV30 | 15 | TGTGCCTGGAGTGTTGGGACAGGGATTTTTTCACCCCTCCACTTT | CAWSVGTGIFSPLHF
NA | few | TRBJ1-4 | TRBV19 | 14 | TGTGCCAGTAGTTCGGCGGGAACTAATGAAAAACTGTTTTTT | CASSSAGTNEKLFF
NA | few | TRBJ1-2 | TRBV7-9 | 16 | TGTGCCAGCAGCTCAACAAGACAGGCCATGAACTATGGCTACACCTTC | CASSSTRQAMNYGYTF
TRBD1 | few | TRBJ1-1 | TRBV9 | 18 | TGTGCCAGCAGCCCCGGACCGGGACAGGGGGCAACGAACACTGAAGCTTTCTTT | CASSPGPGQGATNTEAFF
TRBD1 | few | TRBJ2-7 | TRBV9 | 14 | TGTGCCAGCAGCCGGCAGGACAGGGGTGGAGAGCAGTACTTC | CASSRQDRGGEQYF
NA | NA | TRBJ1-6 | TRBV28 | 19 | TGTGCCAGCAGTCCAAATGGCTCCAAAAGGGGGGTATATAATTCACCCCTCCACTTT | CASSPNGSKRGVYNSPLHF
TRBD1 | NA | TRBJ1-4 | TRBV6-5 | 16 | TGTGCCAGCAGTTACGGCCAGGGGGCAACTAATGAAAAACTGTTTTTT | CASSYGQGATNEKLFF